Listed below are T cell receptor beta chains from one sample, sequenced in a study of response to subunit inactivated influenza vaccine. TCRdb re-called the RT-PCR reads through MiXCR, storing one row per CDR3 protein. The sample yields more than 700,000 distinct CDR3 sequences, about 20% seen once. Here the sequenced sample was PBMCs from blood, taken approximately 5 days after vaccination. The receptors derive from a man between 50 and 59 years old who received an inactivated influenza vaccine. The CDR3 runs from the conserved cysteine through the conserved F or W. D genes are given only for firm matches. The size of a clone is reported for some rows only, either as once, few or many, or as a class for expanded clones.

j_gene: TRBJ2-6; abundance: .; v_gene: TRBV29-1; d_gene: .; CDR3nt: TGCAGCGTTTTGGGTAGGACACTAAGCTCTGGGGCCAACGTCCTGACTTTC; CDR3aa: CSVLGRTLSSGANVLTF
j_gene: TRBJ1-1; abundance: few; v_gene: TRBV5-1; d_gene: TRBD1; CDR3nt: TGCGCCAGCAGCTTGGGGACAGGGTTCGGCACTGAAGCTTTCTTT; CDR3aa: CASSLGTGFGTEAFF
j_gene: TRBJ2-3; abundance: .; v_gene: TRBV20-1; d_gene: .; CDR3nt: TGCAGTGCTAGAGATGTTCGAGCAAAGGAGGTAGATACGCAGTATTTT; CDR3aa: CSARDVRAKEVDTQYF
j_gene: TRBJ2-1; abundance: few; v_gene: TRBV3-1; d_gene: .; CDR3nt: TGTGCCAGCAGCCAACGTACAGGGATAGATGAGCAGTTCTTC; CDR3aa: CASSQRTGIDEQFF
j_gene: TRBJ2-5; abundance: .; v_gene: TRBV5-1; d_gene: .; CDR3nt: TGCGCCAGCAGCCCAGAGAGGTCCCAGTACTTC; CDR3aa: CASSPERSQYF
j_gene: TRBJ1-1; abundance: few; v_gene: TRBV10-3; d_gene: .; CDR3nt: TGTGCCATCAGTGCAGGGTCGGTCACTGAAGCTTTCTTT; CDR3aa: CAISAGSVTEAFF
j_gene: TRBJ1-5; abundance: .; v_gene: TRBV30; d_gene: .; CDR3nt: TGTGCCTGGAGCCCCGGGGGGTACCAGCCCCAGCATTTT; CDR3aa: CAWSPGGYQPQHF
j_gene: TRBJ2-7; abundance: .; v_gene: TRBV7-9; d_gene: .; CDR3nt: TGTGCCAGCAGCTTAGTAGGGTCGGACGTCCTGAGACAGTACTTC; CDR3aa: CASSLVGSDVLRQYF
j_gene: TRBJ1-2; abundance: many; v_gene: TRBV7-2; d_gene: .; CDR3nt: TGTGCCAGCAGCTTAGACAGCACTAACTATGGCTACACCTTC; CDR3aa: CASSLDSTNYGYTF
j_gene: TRBJ2-7; abundance: .; v_gene: TRBV6-2/TRBV6-3; d_gene: .; CDR3nt: TGTGCCAGCAGTTACTCGCTCCTCGTCGGCGAGCAGTACTTC; CDR3aa: CASSYSLLVGEQYF
j_gene: TRBJ1-1; abundance: .; v_gene: TRBV5-6; d_gene: .; CDR3nt: TGTGCCAGCAGCTTGGGGACGGTCACTGAAGCTTTCTTT; CDR3aa: CASSLGTVTEAFF
j_gene: TRBJ2-1; abundance: .; v_gene: TRBV12-3/TRBV12-4; d_gene: .; CDR3nt: TGTGCCAGCAGTTTATGGGGGGAGAACTACAATGAGCAGTTCTTC; CDR3aa: CASSLWGENYNEQFF
j_gene: TRBJ1-3; abundance: .; v_gene: TRBV5-1; d_gene: .; CDR3nt: TGCGCCAGCGCCACCGGGGGAGGAAACACCATATATTTT; CDR3aa: CASATGGGNTIYF
j_gene: TRBJ2-7; abundance: few; v_gene: TRBV29-1; d_gene: .; CDR3nt: TGCAGCGTTACCCCCGGGGCCTCCTACGAGCAGTACTTC; CDR3aa: CSVTPGASYEQYF
j_gene: TRBJ2-7; abundance: few; v_gene: TRBV2; d_gene: TRBD2; CDR3nt: TGTGCCAGCAGTGGGCCTAGCGGGAGTTACGAGCAGTACTTC; CDR3aa: CASSGPSGSYEQYF
j_gene: TRBJ1-3; abundance: .; v_gene: TRBV20-1; d_gene: .; CDR3nt: TGCAGTGCTAAGGAGGCCTTCTCTGGAAACACCATATATTTT; CDR3aa: CSAKEAFSGNTIYF
j_gene: TRBJ2-1; abundance: .; v_gene: TRBV24-1; d_gene: .; CDR3nt: TGTGCCACCAGTGATTTGCGGGGGAGCGACAATGAGCAGTTCTTC; CDR3aa: CATSDLRGSDNEQFF
j_gene: TRBJ2-1; abundance: many; v_gene: TRBV7-9; d_gene: .; CDR3nt: TGTGCCAGCAGCCGTGGACCTTACAATGAGCAGTTCTTC; CDR3aa: CASSRGPYNEQFF
j_gene: TRBJ2-3; abundance: few; v_gene: TRBV29-1; d_gene: TRBD2; CDR3nt: TGCAGCGTTGAAGATCGACTAGCGGGATTTGCGCAGTATTTT; CDR3aa: CSVEDRLAGFAQYF
j_gene: TRBJ2-5; abundance: few; v_gene: TRBV4-3; d_gene: .; CDR3nt: TGCGCCAGCAGCCAAGATATTGAGGGGCGGCAGACCCAGTACTTC; CDR3aa: CASSQDIEGRQTQYF
j_gene: TRBJ2-2; abundance: .; v_gene: TRBV6-5; d_gene: .; CDR3nt: TGTGCCAGCAGTTACTCGATGCCAGGGAACACCGGGGAGCTGTTTTTT; CDR3aa: CASSYSMPGNTGELFF
j_gene: TRBJ2-7; abundance: few; v_gene: TRBV4-3; d_gene: TRBD2; CDR3nt: TGCGCCAGCAGCCGGTCTAGCGGGGGTGAAGCCTACGAGCAGTACTTC; CDR3aa: CASSRSSGGEAYEQYF
j_gene: TRBJ2-7; abundance: few; v_gene: TRBV6-5; d_gene: TRBD2; CDR3nt: TGTGCCAGCAGTTACGAAGCGGGAGCCCCCTACGAGCAGTACTTC; CDR3aa: CASSYEAGAPYEQYF
j_gene: TRBJ1-1; abundance: .; v_gene: TRBV28; d_gene: .; CDR3nt: TGTGCCAGCAGTTCCCGGCAGTATACCGCTTTCTTT; CDR3aa: CASSSRQYTAFF
j_gene: TRBJ2-5; abundance: few; v_gene: TRBV7-3; d_gene: TRBD2; CDR3nt: TGTGCCAGCAGCCCGACTAGCGGCTCGCAAGAGACCCAGTACTTC; CDR3aa: CASSPTSGSQETQYF
j_gene: TRBJ2-6; abundance: few; v_gene: TRBV5-1; d_gene: TRBD1; CDR3nt: TGCGCCAGCAGAACAGGGGGCGAGGCTGGGGCCAACGTCCTGACTTTC; CDR3aa: CASRTGGEAGANVLTF
j_gene: TRBJ1-1; abundance: .; v_gene: TRBV6-5; d_gene: TRBD1; CDR3nt: TGTGCCAGCAGTTATAGAATGACAGGGGGCCGGAACACTGAAGCTTTCTTT; CDR3aa: CASSYRMTGGRNTEAFF
j_gene: TRBJ2-5; abundance: .; v_gene: TRBV7-8; d_gene: .; CDR3nt: TGTGCCAGCAGCTTCGCATTGCTAAAATCCGAGACCCAGTACTTC; CDR3aa: CASSFALLKSETQYF
j_gene: TRBJ2-1; abundance: many; v_gene: TRBV7-9; d_gene: .; CDR3nt: TGTGCCAGCAGCTCCTCACGCAATGAGCAGTTCTTC; CDR3aa: CASSSSRNEQFF
j_gene: TRBJ2-3; abundance: .; v_gene: TRBV5-1; d_gene: .; CDR3nt: TGCGCCAGCAGCTTGGCCCCCCAGGGCACAGATACGCAGTATTTT; CDR3aa: CASSLAPQGTDTQYF
j_gene: TRBJ2-2; abundance: many; v_gene: TRBV30; d_gene: .; CDR3nt: TGTGCCTGGAGTGTACCAGAAAACACCGGGGAGCTGTTTTTT; CDR3aa: CAWSVPENTGELFF
j_gene: TRBJ2-7; abundance: once; v_gene: TRBV6-1; d_gene: .; CDR3nt: TGTGCCACCGGACAGACCAACTACGAGCAGTACTTC; CDR3aa: CATGQTNYEQYF
j_gene: TRBJ1-2; abundance: few; v_gene: TRBV9; d_gene: .; CDR3nt: TGTGCCAGCAGCCTTTATACCGGGGAGGTTAAGGGCTACACCTTC; CDR3aa: CASSLYTGEVKGYTF
j_gene: TRBJ2-1; abundance: few; v_gene: TRBV6-5; d_gene: .; CDR3nt: TGTGCCAGCAGTTACTCGCCAACAGGGATTTACAATGAGCAGTTCTTC; CDR3aa: CASSYSPTGIYNEQFF
j_gene: TRBJ2-5; abundance: few; v_gene: TRBV7-2; d_gene: .; CDR3nt: TGTGCCAGCAGCTTATTCTCGACGAGAGAAGAGACCCAGTACTTC; CDR3aa: CASSLFSTREETQYF
j_gene: TRBJ1-5; abundance: few; v_gene: TRBV15; d_gene: .; CDR3nt: TGTGCCACCAGCAGAGATATTGCGGGGAGCAATCAGCCCCAGCATTTT; CDR3aa: CATSRDIAGSNQPQHF
j_gene: TRBJ2-1; abundance: .; v_gene: TRBV7-9; d_gene: TRBD1; CDR3nt: TGTGCCAGCAGCCCTCGGGGACAGGGGGCCCATGAGCAGTTCTTC; CDR3aa: CASSPRGQGAHEQFF
j_gene: TRBJ2-1; abundance: few; v_gene: TRBV20-1; d_gene: .; CDR3nt: TGCAGTGCCCCATCAGTACAGGGTGGTTGGGATGAGCAGTTCTTC; CDR3aa: CSAPSVQGGWDEQFF
j_gene: TRBJ2-5; abundance: few; v_gene: TRBV20-1; d_gene: .; CDR3nt: TGCAGTGCTACAGGGGTATGGGAGACCCAGTACTTC; CDR3aa: CSATGVWETQYF
j_gene: TRBJ2-6; abundance: .; v_gene: TRBV10-3; d_gene: .; CDR3nt: TGTGCCATCAGTGGCAGATCCTCTGGGGCCAACGTCCTGACTTTC; CDR3aa: CAISGRSSGANVLTF
j_gene: TRBJ2-7; abundance: few; v_gene: TRBV2; d_gene: TRBD1; CDR3nt: TGTGCCAGCAGAGGTGACAGGGGGTACCCCTACGAGCAGTACTTC; CDR3aa: CASRGDRGYPYEQYF
j_gene: TRBJ1-2; abundance: .; v_gene: TRBV6-5; d_gene: .; CDR3nt: TGTGCCAGCAGTGACTCTCCCGGGGCCTTAAGGGGCTACACCTTC; CDR3aa: CASSDSPGALRGYTF
j_gene: TRBJ2-2; abundance: .; v_gene: TRBV7-3; d_gene: .; CDR3nt: TGTGCCAGCAGCTTCACGGGGAGGAACACCGGGGAGCTGTTTTTT; CDR3aa: CASSFTGRNTGELFF
j_gene: TRBJ1-5; abundance: .; v_gene: TRBV20-1; d_gene: .; CDR3nt: TGCAGTGCTAGAGGTCATAGTAGCAATCAGCCCCAGCATTTT; CDR3aa: CSARGHSSNQPQHF
j_gene: TRBJ1-6; abundance: few; v_gene: TRBV20-1; d_gene: .; CDR3nt: TGCAGTGCCGCGGACTCTTCCACGGGGGGTTCACCCCTCCACTTT; CDR3aa: CSAADSSTGGSPLHF
j_gene: TRBJ2-1; abundance: .; v_gene: TRBV7-9; d_gene: .; CDR3nt: TGTGCCAGCAGCTCCGATGGGGTTAGCTCCTACAATGAGCAGTTCTTC; CDR3aa: CASSSDGVSSYNEQFF
j_gene: TRBJ2-7; abundance: many; v_gene: TRBV5-1; d_gene: .; CDR3nt: TGCGCCAGCAGCTTGGAGGGCCACGAGCAGTACTTC; CDR3aa: CASSLEGHEQYF
j_gene: TRBJ2-5; abundance: .; v_gene: TRBV10-3; d_gene: .; CDR3nt: TGTGCCTCGAGGCCCGGGGGTCCAGAGACCCAGTACTTC; CDR3aa: CASRPGGPETQYF
j_gene: TRBJ2-2; abundance: few; v_gene: TRBV6-2/TRBV6-3; d_gene: .; CDR3nt: TGTGCCAGCAGTTACTCGCCAGCGGCGAACACCGGGGAGCTGTTTTTT; CDR3aa: CASSYSPAANTGELFF
j_gene: TRBJ2-3; abundance: .; v_gene: TRBV11-2; d_gene: .; CDR3nt: TGTGCCAGCAGCTTAGGGTTGGGGGGCCCAATTCATACGCAGTATTTT; CDR3aa: CASSLGLGGPIHTQYF
j_gene: TRBJ2-7; abundance: .; v_gene: TRBV7-9; d_gene: TRBD2; CDR3nt: TGTGCCAGCAGCAGGACTAGCTGGGAGCAGTACTTC; CDR3aa: CASSRTSWEQYF
j_gene: TRBJ2-7; abundance: many; v_gene: TRBV10-3; d_gene: .; CDR3nt: TGTGCCATCAGTAGGTCCGCTCTTCAGTACTTC; CDR3aa: CAISRSALQYF
j_gene: TRBJ1-2; abundance: .; v_gene: TRBV12-3/TRBV12-4; d_gene: .; CDR3nt: TGTGCCAGCAGTCCCCAAGGGGCTTACTATGGCTACACCTTC; CDR3aa: CASSPQGAYYGYTF
j_gene: TRBJ2-3; abundance: .; v_gene: TRBV11-3; d_gene: .; CDR3nt: TGTGCCAGCAACAAGGGGAGGAATACGCAGTATTTT; CDR3aa: CASNKGRNTQYF
j_gene: TRBJ2-1; abundance: few; v_gene: TRBV6-5; d_gene: .; CDR3nt: TGTGCCAGCAGTTACTCGGGAGTCGATCAGTTCTTC; CDR3aa: CASSYSGVDQFF
j_gene: TRBJ1-4; abundance: .; v_gene: TRBV5-6; d_gene: .; CDR3nt: TGTGCCAGCAGCTTGGGGACTGGGAGTGGTGAAAAACTGTTTTTT; CDR3aa: CASSLGTGSGEKLFF
j_gene: TRBJ2-3; abundance: .; v_gene: TRBV7-9; d_gene: TRBD1; CDR3nt: TGTGCCAGCAGCGAGACAGGGGGCTGGGATACGCAGTATTTT; CDR3aa: CASSETGGWDTQYF
j_gene: TRBJ2-2; abundance: .; v_gene: TRBV7-2; d_gene: TRBD1; CDR3nt: TGTGCCAGCAGCCGGGTGGGGCCGACAGGGTCCGGGGAGCTGTTTTTT; CDR3aa: CASSRVGPTGSGELFF
j_gene: TRBJ1-3; abundance: .; v_gene: TRBV4-1; d_gene: .; CDR3nt: TGCGCCAGCAGCCAAGATCTTACCACAGGGCCCTCTGGAAACACCATATATTTT; CDR3aa: CASSQDLTTGPSGNTIYF
j_gene: TRBJ2-7; abundance: many; v_gene: TRBV27; d_gene: .; CDR3nt: TGTGCCAGCAGTTTAGGAGCTTTCTACGAGCAGTACTTC; CDR3aa: CASSLGAFYEQYF